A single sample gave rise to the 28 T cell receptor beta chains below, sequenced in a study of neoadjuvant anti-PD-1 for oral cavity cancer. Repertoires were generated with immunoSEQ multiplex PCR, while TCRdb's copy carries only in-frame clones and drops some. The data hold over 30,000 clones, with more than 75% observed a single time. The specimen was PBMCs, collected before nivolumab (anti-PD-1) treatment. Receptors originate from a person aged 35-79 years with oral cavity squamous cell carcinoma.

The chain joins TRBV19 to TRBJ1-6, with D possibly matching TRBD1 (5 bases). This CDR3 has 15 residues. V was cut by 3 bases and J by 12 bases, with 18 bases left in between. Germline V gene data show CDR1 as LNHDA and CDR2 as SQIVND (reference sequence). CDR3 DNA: TGTGCCAGTAGTATCTCCGAGAGGGGAGAATTACCCCTCCACTTT. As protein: CASSISERGELPLHF.

CDR3 in amino acids: CASSPAGLGTDTQYF. The CDR3 DNA sequence: TGTGCCAGCAGCCCAGCGGGACTTGGCACAGATACGCAGTATTTT. This chain links TRBV7-2 with TRBJ2-3, with TRBD2 identical over 7 bases. Germline-derived CDR1 and CDR2 are SGHTA and FQGNSA. After removal of 5 bases from V and 1 base from J, the junction contained 6 bases not matched to a gene. The CDR3 is 15 amino acids. Supplemented by reference TRBV7-2 and TRBJ2-3, the full variable domain reads GAGVSQSPSNKVTEKGKDVELRCDPISGHTALYWYRQSLGQGLEFLIYFQGNSAPDKSGLPSDRFSAERTGGSVSTLTIQRTQQEDSAVYLCASSPAGLGTDTQYFGPGTRLTVL.

CDR3 DNA: TGTGCCAGCAGCTCTACTAGCGGGGGGGGCTACGAGCAGTACTTC. Translation gives CASSSTSGGGYEQYF. The chain is built from TRBV7-2 and TRBJ2-7, with 13 bases aligning to TRBD2. The CDR3 has 15 amino acids. With V trimmed by 4 bases and J by 3 bases, 3 bases remained unmatched. CDR1 is SGHTA and CDR2 is FQGNSA in the germline V gene. The variable domain in full, completed from reference TRBV7-2 and TRBJ2-7, reads GAGVSQSPSNKVTEKGKDVELRCDPISGHTALYWYRQSLGQGLEFLIYFQGNSAPDKSGLPSDRFSAERTGGSVSTLTIQRTQQEDSAVYLCASSSTSGGGYEQYFGPGTRLTVT.

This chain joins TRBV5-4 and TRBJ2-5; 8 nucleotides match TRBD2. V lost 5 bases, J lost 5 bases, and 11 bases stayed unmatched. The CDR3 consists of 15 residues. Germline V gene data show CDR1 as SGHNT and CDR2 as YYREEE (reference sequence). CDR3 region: CASSEPGGVSETQYF. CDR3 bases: TGTGCCAGCAGTGAACCGGGAGGGGTCAGTGAGACCCAGTACTTC.

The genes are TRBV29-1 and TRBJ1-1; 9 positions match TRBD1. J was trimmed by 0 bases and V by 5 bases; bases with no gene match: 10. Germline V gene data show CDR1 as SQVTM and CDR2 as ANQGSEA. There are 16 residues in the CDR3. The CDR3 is CSVLPGQGTMNTEAFF. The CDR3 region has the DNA TGCAGCGTTCTCCCGGGACAGGGAACAATGAACACTGAAGCTTTCTTT.

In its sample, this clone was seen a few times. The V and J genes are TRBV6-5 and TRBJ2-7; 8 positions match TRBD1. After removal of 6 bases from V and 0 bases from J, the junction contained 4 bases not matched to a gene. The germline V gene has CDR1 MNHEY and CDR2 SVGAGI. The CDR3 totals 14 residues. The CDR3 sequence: CASSRQGSSYEQYF. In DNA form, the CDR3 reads TGTGCCAGCAGCCGACAGGGGTCCTCCTACGAGCAGTACTTC.

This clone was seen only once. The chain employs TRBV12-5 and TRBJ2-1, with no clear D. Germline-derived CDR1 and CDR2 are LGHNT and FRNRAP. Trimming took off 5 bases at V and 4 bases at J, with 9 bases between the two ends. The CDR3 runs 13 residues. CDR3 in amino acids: CASGITEYNEQFF. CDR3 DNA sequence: TGTGCTAGTGGTATAACAGAATACAATGAGCAGTTCTTC.

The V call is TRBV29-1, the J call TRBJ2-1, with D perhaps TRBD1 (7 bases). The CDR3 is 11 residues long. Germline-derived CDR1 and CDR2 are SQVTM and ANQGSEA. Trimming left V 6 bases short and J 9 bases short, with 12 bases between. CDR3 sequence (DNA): TGCAGCGTCGGGGGACAGCTTGAGCAGTTCTTC. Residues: CSVGGQLEQFF.

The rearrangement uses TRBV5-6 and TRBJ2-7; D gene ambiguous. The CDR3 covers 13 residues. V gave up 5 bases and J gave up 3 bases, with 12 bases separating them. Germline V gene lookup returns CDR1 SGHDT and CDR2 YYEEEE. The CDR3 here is CASSSSDRYEQYF. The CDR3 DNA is TGTGCCAGCAGTTCCTCAGACCGCTACGAGCAGTACTTC.

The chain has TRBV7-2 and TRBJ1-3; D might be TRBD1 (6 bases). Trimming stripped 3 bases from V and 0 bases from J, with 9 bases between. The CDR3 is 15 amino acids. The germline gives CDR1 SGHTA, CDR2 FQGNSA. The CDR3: CASSFWTVSGNTIYF. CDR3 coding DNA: TGTGCCAGCAGCTTTTGGACAGTCTCTGGAAACACCATATATTTT.

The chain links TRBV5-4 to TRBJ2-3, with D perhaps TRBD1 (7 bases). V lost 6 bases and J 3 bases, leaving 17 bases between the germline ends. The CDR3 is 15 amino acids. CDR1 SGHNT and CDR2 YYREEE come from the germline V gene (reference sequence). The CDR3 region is CASTPWTGGTDTQYF. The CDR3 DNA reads TGTGCCAGCACCCCTTGGACAGGAGGGACAGATACGCAGTATTTT. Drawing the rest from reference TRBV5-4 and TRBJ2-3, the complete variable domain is ETGVTQSPTHLIKTRGQQVTLRCSSQSGHNTVSWYQQALGQGPQFIFQYYREEENGRGNFPPRFSGLQFPNYSSELNVNALELDDSALYLCASTPWTGGTDTQYFGPGTRLTVL.

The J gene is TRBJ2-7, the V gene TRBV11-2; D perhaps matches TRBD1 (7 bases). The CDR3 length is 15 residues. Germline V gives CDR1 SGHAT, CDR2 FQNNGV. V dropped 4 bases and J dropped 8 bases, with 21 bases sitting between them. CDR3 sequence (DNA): TGTGCCAGCAGCTCTCAGACGGAGGGGGCCGCCAAGCAGTACTTC. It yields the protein CASSSQTEGAAKQYF. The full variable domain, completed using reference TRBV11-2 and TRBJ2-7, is EAGVAQSPRYKIIEKRQSVAFWCNPISGHATLYWYQQILGQGPKLLIQFQNNGVVDDSQLPKDRFSAERLKGVDSTLKIQPAKLEDSAVYLCASSSQTEGAAKQYFGPGTRLTVT.

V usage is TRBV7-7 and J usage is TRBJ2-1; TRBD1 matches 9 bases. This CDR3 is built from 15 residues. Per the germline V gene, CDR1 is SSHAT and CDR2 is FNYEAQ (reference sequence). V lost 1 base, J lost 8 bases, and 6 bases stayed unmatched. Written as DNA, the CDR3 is TGTGCCAGCAGCTTAGTACAGGGGGCGCTGGATGAGCAGTTCTTC. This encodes CASSLVQGALDEQFF.

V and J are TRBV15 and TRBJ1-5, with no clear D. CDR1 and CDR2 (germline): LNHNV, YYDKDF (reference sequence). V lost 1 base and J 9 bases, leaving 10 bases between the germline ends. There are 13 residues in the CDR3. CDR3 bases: TGTGCCACCAGCAGAGGACTCCACTGGCCCCAGCATTTT. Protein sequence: CATSRGLHWPQHF. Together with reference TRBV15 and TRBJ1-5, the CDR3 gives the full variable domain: DAMVIQNPRYQVTQFGKPVTLSCSQTLNHNVMYWYQQKSSQAPKLLFHYYDKDFNNEADTPDNFQSRRPNTSFCFLDIRSPGLGDTAMYLCATSRGLHWPQHFGDGTRLSIL.

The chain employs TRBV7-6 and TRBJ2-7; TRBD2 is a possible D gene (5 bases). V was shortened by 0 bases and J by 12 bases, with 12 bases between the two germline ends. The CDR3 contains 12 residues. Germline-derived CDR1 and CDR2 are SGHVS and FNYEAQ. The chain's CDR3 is CASSLATGVPYF. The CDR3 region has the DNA TGTGCCAGCAGCTTAGCGACCGGGGTACCGTACTTC.

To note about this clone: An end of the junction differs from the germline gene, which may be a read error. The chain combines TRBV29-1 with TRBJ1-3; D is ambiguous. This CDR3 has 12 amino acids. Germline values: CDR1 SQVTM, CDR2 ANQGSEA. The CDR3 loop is CSVEVPGNTIYF. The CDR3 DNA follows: TGCAGCGTGGAAGTCCCGGGAAACACCATATATTTT.

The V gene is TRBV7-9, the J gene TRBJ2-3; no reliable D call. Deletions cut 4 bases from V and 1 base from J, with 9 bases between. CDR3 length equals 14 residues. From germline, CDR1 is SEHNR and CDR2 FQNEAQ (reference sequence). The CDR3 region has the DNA TGTGCCAGCAGCTCCAAATCGGGCACAGATACGCAGTATTTT. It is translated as CASSSKSGTDTQYF.

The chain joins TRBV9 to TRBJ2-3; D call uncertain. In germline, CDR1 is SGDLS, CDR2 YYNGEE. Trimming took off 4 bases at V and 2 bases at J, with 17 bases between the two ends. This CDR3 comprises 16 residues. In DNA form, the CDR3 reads TGTGCCAGCAGCCCCTCTAACGGGCACCCCACAGATACGCAGTATTTT. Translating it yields CASSPSNGHPTDTQYF.

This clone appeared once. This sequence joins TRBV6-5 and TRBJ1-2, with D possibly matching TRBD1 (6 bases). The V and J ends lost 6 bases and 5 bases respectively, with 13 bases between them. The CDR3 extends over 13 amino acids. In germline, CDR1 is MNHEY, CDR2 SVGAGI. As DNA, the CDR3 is TGTGCCAGCAGCTCCACAGGGAAATATGGCTACACCTTC. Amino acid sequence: CASSSTGKYGYTF.

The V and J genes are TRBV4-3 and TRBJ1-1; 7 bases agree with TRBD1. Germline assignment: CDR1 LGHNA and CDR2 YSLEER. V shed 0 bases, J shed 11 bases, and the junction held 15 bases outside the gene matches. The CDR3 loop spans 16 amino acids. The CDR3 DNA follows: TGCGCCAGCAGCCAAGATTTCGCAGGGGGAAAGTTGAATGCTTTCTTT. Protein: CASSQDFAGGKLNAFF.

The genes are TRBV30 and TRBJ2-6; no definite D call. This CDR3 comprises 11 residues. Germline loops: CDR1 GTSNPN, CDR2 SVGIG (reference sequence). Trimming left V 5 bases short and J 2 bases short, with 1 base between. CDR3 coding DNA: TGTGCCTGGGCTGGGGCCAACGTCCTGACTTTC. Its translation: CAWAGANVLTF.

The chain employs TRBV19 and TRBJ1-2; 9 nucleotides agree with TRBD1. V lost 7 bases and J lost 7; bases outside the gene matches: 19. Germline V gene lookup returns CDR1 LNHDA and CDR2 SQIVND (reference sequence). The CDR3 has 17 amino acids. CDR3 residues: CASTIPGQGLKLGGYTF. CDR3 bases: TGTGCCAGTACCATCCCGGGACAGGGCCTTAAGTTGGGTGGCTACACCTTC.

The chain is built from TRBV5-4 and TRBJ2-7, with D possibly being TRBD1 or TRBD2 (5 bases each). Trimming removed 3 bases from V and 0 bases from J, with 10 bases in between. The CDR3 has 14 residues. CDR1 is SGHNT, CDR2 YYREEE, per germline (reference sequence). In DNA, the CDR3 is TGTGCCAGCAGCTGGGGACGTAACTCCTACGAGCAGTACTTC. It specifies CASSWGRNSYEQYF.

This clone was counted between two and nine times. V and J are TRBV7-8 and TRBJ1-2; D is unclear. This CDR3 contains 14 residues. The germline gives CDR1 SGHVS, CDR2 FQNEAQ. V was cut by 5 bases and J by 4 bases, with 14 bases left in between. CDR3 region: CASSPGYRSYGYTF. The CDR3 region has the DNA TGTGCCAGCAGCCCTGGTTATCGGTCCTATGGCTACACCTTC.

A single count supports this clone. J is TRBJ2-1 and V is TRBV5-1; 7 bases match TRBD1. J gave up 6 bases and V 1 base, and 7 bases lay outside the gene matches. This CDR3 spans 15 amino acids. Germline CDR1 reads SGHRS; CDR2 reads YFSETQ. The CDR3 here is CASSLYGTEFNEQFF. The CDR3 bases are TGCGCCAGCAGCTTGTACGGGACAGAGTTCAATGAGCAGTTCTTC.

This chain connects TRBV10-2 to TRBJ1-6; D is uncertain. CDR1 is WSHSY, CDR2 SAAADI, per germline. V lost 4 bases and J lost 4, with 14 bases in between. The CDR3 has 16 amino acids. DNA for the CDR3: TGCGCCAGCAGTGTGATGGCCCCCAGGTATAATTCACCCCTCCACTTT. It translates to CASSVMAPRYNSPLHF.

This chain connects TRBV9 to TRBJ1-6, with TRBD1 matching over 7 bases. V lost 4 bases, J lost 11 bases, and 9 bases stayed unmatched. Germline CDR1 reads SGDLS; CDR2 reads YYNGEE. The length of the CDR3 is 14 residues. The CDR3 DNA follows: TGTGCCAGCAGCTCTGCAGGGGGGTTAACACCCCTCCACTTT. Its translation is CASSSAGGLTPLHF.

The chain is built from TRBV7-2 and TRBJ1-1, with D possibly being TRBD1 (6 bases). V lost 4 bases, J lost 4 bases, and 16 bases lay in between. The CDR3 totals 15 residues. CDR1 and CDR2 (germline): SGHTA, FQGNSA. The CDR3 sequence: CASSYPQGFATEAFF. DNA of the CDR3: TGTGCCAGCAGCTATCCACAGGGTTTCGCCACTGAAGCTTTCTTT.